A single T cell receptor beta chain is shown here with its context. This specimen comes from a study of blood T cell repertoires in COVID-19. Study as a whole: PBMCs, B-cell-depleted T cells, or T cells were the source of the cDNA or gDNA that made up the material.

Produced via immunoSEQ multiplex PCR; TCRdb's table is partial and in-frame only. There are a few hundred thousand clones in the sample; around 82% occur only once, and roughly 2.4% lies in the top ten. The CDR3 runs 14 residues. Deletions cut 0 bases from V and 4 bases from J, with 9 bases between. Germline CDR1 reads LNHNV; CDR2 reads YYDKDF (reference sequence). This chain connects TRBV15 to TRBJ1-1; unclear D gene. The clonotype originates from a woman aged 55-75 years with acute or convalescent COVID-19. Material: peripheral blood. CDR3 sequence reads: CATSRDFGSTEAFF. In DNA form, the CDR3 reads TGTGCCACCAGCAGAGATTTCGGGTCCACTGAAGCTTTCTTT.